This T cell receptor beta chain was sequenced in a study of cytomegalovirus exposure and HLA in healthy donors. Use of 60 Vbeta and 13 Jbeta primers characterized the PCR. Using immunoSEQ multiplex PCR, the repertoire was profiled, and TCRdb retains in-frame clones only, with some absent. The data contain roughly 260,000 clones, 84% of them singletons. This clone has just one count. Sequencing was done on a sample of PBMCs. The origin of this receptor is a woman aged 40 to 50 in good health and CMV-seropositive.

CDR3 in DNA: TGTGCCAGCTCAACGCAACAGGGGGCGTACAGCACTGAAGCTTTCTTT. Amino acids: CASSTQQGAYSTEAFF. The chain links TRBV18 to TRBJ1-1; TRBD1 aligns across 9 bases. The CDR3 covers 16 residues. The germline V gene has CDR1 KGHSH and CDR2 LQKENI. V gave up 5 bases and J gave up 4 bases; unmatched junction bases: 11.